A single sample is the source of the 24 T cell receptor beta chains below, sequenced in a study of beta chain features in type 1 diabetes listed by TCRdb under 2018. The research as a whole found: Type 1 diabetes patients showed a moderate but significant shortening of TCRB CDR3 length in all four CD4+ subsets.

The receptor library was made with the immunoSEQ multiplex PCR assay. All of the isolated RNA was reverse transcribed with the High Capacity cDNA Reverse Transcription Kit, so expressed TCRB transcripts were sequenced. TCRdb limited this immuneACCESS table to in-frame rearrangements with V and J called. A share of clones is missing; checked studies link under half to unresolved V genes, and the rest is unexplained. The sample table lists 300,000 to 350,000 clones, approximately 10% of them with a count of one. The ten most abundant clones make up 0.95% to 1.1% of the sample. Their antigens remain unidentified. Sequencing was done on a sample of central memory CD4+ T cells from blood. All receptors come from a man under 40 with type 1 diabetes.

This clone was observed a few times. The rearrangement joins TRBV10-3 to TRBJ2-1; 10 bases map to TRBD2. The junction had 4 bases not matched to a gene; V was cut back by 3 bases and J by 5 bases. Germline CDR1 and CDR2: ENHRY and SYGVKD. The CDR3 extends over 15 amino acids. DNA of the CDR3: TGTGCCATCAGTGACAGGACTAGCGGTAACAATGAGCAGTTCTTC. Translating gives CAISDRTSGNNEQFF.

The CDR3 here is CSVERGGQETQYF. Written as DNA, the CDR3 is TGCAGCGTTGAACGGGGGGGACAAGAGACCCAGTACTTC. The V call is TRBV29-1, the J call TRBJ2-5; 8 nucleotides line up with TRBD2. The CDR3 runs to 13 residues. The germline CDR1 and CDR2 sequences are SQVTM and ANQGSEA. V gave up 2 bases and J gave up 2 bases; unmatched junction bases: 1.

This clone came up a few times. The gene calls are TRBV10-3 and TRBJ2-7; TRBD2 matches 8 bases. The CDR3 contains 12 residues. V lost 6 bases and J lost 5; bases outside the gene matches: 3. In germline, CDR1 is ENHRY, CDR2 SYGVKD. CDR3 sequence (DNA): TGTGCCATCAGATCAGCGGGGGACGAGCAGTACTTC. Encoded protein: CAIRSAGDEQYF.

The chain recombines TRBV28 with TRBJ1-4; D remains ambiguous. Trimming took off 7 bases at V and 0 bases at J, with 6 bases between the two ends. Germline CDR1 MDHEN, CDR2 SYDVKM. The CDR3 runs to 13 residues. CDR3 coding DNA: TGTGCCAGCATGCGTACAACTAATGAAAAACTGTTTTTT. It translates to CASMRTTNEKLFF.

This clone was seen only a few times. This rearrangement joins TRBV30 to TRBJ1-4; perhaps TRBD1 as D (5 bases). Trimming stripped 2 bases from V and 0 bases from J, with 10 bases between. The CDR3 extends over 15 amino acids. Germline CDR1 reads GTSNPN; CDR2 reads SVGIG (reference sequence). CDR3: CAWSSRQTTNEKLFF. DNA of the CDR3: TGTGCCTGGAGTAGCCGACAGACAACTAATGAAAAACTGTTTTTT. The whole variable domain, filled in from reference TRBV30 and TRBJ1-4, reads SQTIHQWPATLVQPVGSPLSLECTVEGTSNPNLYWYRQAAGRGLQLLFYSVGIGQISSEVPQNLSASRPQDRQFILSSKKLLLSDSGFYLCAWSSRQTTNEKLFFGSGTQLSVL.

This clone turned up a few times. J is TRBJ2-5 and V is TRBV5-4; 8 bases match TRBD1. The germline CDR1 and CDR2 sequences are SGHNT and YYREEE (reference sequence). Trimming removed 4 bases from V and 7 bases from J; junction bases left unmatched: 12. The CDR3 loop spans 15 amino acids. In DNA, the CDR3 is TGTGCCAGCAGCCTTGGCGGCAGGGGGCCTGTGACCCAGTACTTC. Its protein is CASSLGGRGPVTQYF.

This clone showed up many times. This chain joins TRBV18 and TRBJ2-1, with unresolved D. This CDR3 contains 12 residues. V was clipped by 4 bases and J by 6 bases, with 7 bases between them. Germline CDR1 is KGHSH and CDR2 is LQKENI. CDR3 nucleotide sequence: TGTGCCAGCTCACTAAACCGCAATGAGCAGTTCTTC. Its protein product is CASSLNRNEQFF. Filled out from reference TRBV18 and TRBJ2-1, the complete variable domain reads NAGVMQNPRHLVRRRGQEARLRCSPMKGHSHVYWYRQLPEEGLKFMVYLQKENIIDESGMPKERFSAEFPKEGPSILRIQQVVRGDSAAYFCASSLNRNEQFFGPGTRLTVL.

In this sample, this clone turned up a few times. This chain uses TRBV30 with TRBJ1-2; D gene unclear. CDR3 length equals 13 residues. The ends were cut back, 3 bases at V and 4 bases at J, with 12 bases in the middle. Looked up from germline, CDR1 is GTSNPN and CDR2 is SVGIG (reference sequence). Written as DNA, the CDR3 is TGTGCCTGGAGCGAAGCATGGGTCTATGGCTACACCTTC. Encoded protein: CAWSEAWVYGYTF. The whole variable domain, filled in from reference TRBV30 and TRBJ1-2, reads SQTIHQWPATLVQPVGSPLSLECTVEGTSNPNLYWYRQAAGRGLQLLFYSVGIGQISSEVPQNLSASRPQDRQFILSSKKLLLSDSGFYLCAWSEAWVYGYTFGSGTRLTVV.

This clone was seen a handful of times. The chain combines TRBV7-9 with TRBJ2-7, with 10 bases matching TRBD2. The trim removed 5 bases at V and 0 bases at J, leaving 7 bases unmatched. CDR1 is SEHNR and CDR2 is FQNEAQ in the germline V gene (reference sequence). CDR3 size: 16 residues. The CDR3 DNA reads TGTGCCAGCAGCCTCACACTAGCGGGGATCTCCTACGAGCAGTACTTC. Translating it yields CASSLTLAGISYEQYF.

The table lists this clone with a few counts. This chain uses TRBV27 with TRBJ1-1; 9 bases line up with TRBD1. The germline CDR1 and CDR2 sequences are MNHEY and SMNVEV (reference sequence). After removal of 2 bases from V and 1 base from J, the junction contained 5 bases not matched to a gene. This CDR3 spans 16 amino acids. CDR3 bases: TGTGCCAGCAGTTTACAACCGGGACAGGGGAACACTGAAGCTTTCTTT. It specifies CASSLQPGQGNTEAFF.

The rearrangement uses TRBV19 and TRBJ2-5; unclear D gene. The V and J ends lost 8 bases and 6 bases respectively, with 19 bases between them. The CDR3 totals 14 residues. In germline, CDR1 is LNHDA, CDR2 SQIVND (reference sequence). In DNA, the CDR3 is TGTGCCAGTGCCCCGTCGGCGATCGCGAAGACCCAGTACTTC. This encodes CASAPSAIAKTQYF.

This clone was seen once. This chain joins TRBV2 and TRBJ2-1, with 12 bases aligning to TRBD2. The CDR3 contains 15 residues. V gave up 5 bases and J gave up 8 bases; unmatched junction bases: 7. Per germline, CDR1 SNHLY and CDR2 FYNNEI. The CDR3 nucleotides are TGTGCCAGCAGTTTACTAGCGGGGGGAGGCGATGAGCAGTTCTTC. Its protein is CASSLLAGGGDEQFF.

This clone was counted between two and nine times. J is TRBJ2-7 and V is TRBV5-1; the D call may be TRBD1 or TRBD2 (6 bases each). Per the germline V gene, CDR1 is SGHRS and CDR2 is YFSETQ. The V gene lost 4 bases and the J gene lost 0 bases, with 14 bases spanning the gap. This CDR3 has 15 amino acids. The CDR3: CASSEGGLSSYEQYF. For the CDR3, the DNA is TGCGCCAGCAGCGAGGGGGGACTCAGCTCCTACGAGCAGTACTTC.

This clone was seen a few times. The sample holds other DNA sequences that translate to the same CDR3. The V and J genes are TRBV28 and TRBJ2-5, with D unclear. The V end lost 5 bases, the J end lost 2 bases, and 6 bases lay between the germline ends. Germline V gene lookup returns CDR1 MDHEN and CDR2 SYDVKM. This CDR3 is 12 amino acids long. This CDR3 is CASSLGQETQYF. CDR3 DNA: TGTGCCAGCAGTCTCGGGCAAGAGACCCAGTACTTC.

This clone was counted a few times. V gene TRBV30 combines with J gene TRBJ2-1; maybe TRBD2 (5 bases). The CDR3 loop spans 13 amino acids. The ends were cut back, 2 bases at V and 5 bases at J, with 10 bases in the middle. CDR1 and CDR2 from the germline V gene are GTSNPN and SVGIG (reference sequence). The CDR3: CAWSSGFHNEQFF. In DNA, the CDR3 is TGTGCCTGGAGTAGCGGATTCCACAATGAGCAGTTCTTC.

In this sample, this clone turned up a few times. The chain uses TRBV6-6 and TRBJ1-5; a weak D match, TRBD1 (5 bases). Deletions cut 5 bases from V and 6 bases from J, with 17 bases between. The CDR3 length is 15 residues. The germline V gene has CDR1 MNHNY and CDR2 SVGAGI (reference sequence). The CDR3 sequence is CASSHPGRGIQPQHF. The CDR3 DNA reads as TGTGCCAGCAGTCATCCCGGGAGGGGCATTCAGCCCCAGCATTTT.

This clone came up a few times. The chain recombines TRBV10-3 with TRBJ2-7, with unresolved D. V lost 0 bases and J 1 base, leaving 7 bases between the germline ends. In germline, CDR1 is ENHRY, CDR2 SYGVKD. CDR3 length: 14 amino acids. The CDR3: CAISESASSYEQYF. CDR3 sequence (DNA): TGTGCCATCAGTGAGTCGGCCTCTTCCTACGAGCAGTACTTC.

There are a few counts of this clone. The CDR3 DNA reads as TGTGCCAGCAGCGTAGAGGCATCAACAGGGGTTGAGCAGTTCTTC. Translating gives CASSVEASTGVEQFF. The rearrangement links TRBV9 to TRBJ2-1, with 7 nucleotides matching TRBD1. The germline V gene encodes CDR1 SGDLS and CDR2 YYNGEE. CDR3 size: 15 residues. J lost 9 bases, V lost 0 bases, and 9 bases had no gene match.

V usage is TRBV6-5 and J usage is TRBJ2-3; D possibly uses TRBD1 or TRBD2 (5 bases each). The CDR3 consists of 14 residues. In germline, CDR1 is MNHEY, CDR2 SVGAGI. The V end was cut by 2 bases, the J end by 6 bases, with 12 bases between. Here the CDR3 reads CASSYGGRWDTQYF. CDR3 bases: TGTGCCAGCAGTTACGGGGGTCGTTGGGATACGCAGTATTTT.

The V gene is TRBV7-2, the J gene TRBJ2-7; a weak D match, TRBD2 (7 bases). Germline values: CDR1 SGHTA, CDR2 FQGNSA. The V and J ends lost 4 bases and 5 bases respectively, with 12 bases between them. This CDR3 spans 13 amino acids. The CDR3 sequence is CASSSGRGDEQYF. In nucleotides, the CDR3 is TGTGCCAGCAGCTCGGGGAGGGGGGACGAGCAGTACTTC.

The genes are TRBV11-2 and TRBJ2-2; D not certain. The germline V and J ends were trimmed by 0 bases and 7 bases, with 9 bases remaining between them. The CDR3 has 14 amino acids. CDR1 SGHAT and CDR2 FQNNGV come from the germline V gene. The CDR3 nucleotides read TGTGCCAGCAGCTTAGAACGGTCGATCGGGGAGCTGTTTTTT. It encodes CASSLERSIGELFF.

This clone was found a few times. V gene TRBV29-1 combines with J gene TRBJ1-2, with no clear D. CDR1 and CDR2 (germline): SQVTM, ANQGSEA. The CDR3 contains 15 residues. The V and J ends lost 3 bases and 3 bases respectively, with 17 bases between them. The CDR3 spells CSVEGQDKLYYGYTF. CDR3 sequence (DNA): TGCAGCGTTGAGGGCCAGGATAAACTTTACTATGGCTACACCTTC.

This chain uses TRBV7-2 with TRBJ1-2; 7 bases match TRBD1. Trimming cost V 0 bases and J 6 bases; bases outside gene matches: 4. The CDR3 is 14 residues long. Germline CDR1 is SGHTA and CDR2 is FQGNSA. The CDR3 bases are TGTGCCAGCAGCTTAGCATCCGGACAGGATGGCTACACCTTC. Protein product: CASSLASGQDGYTF.

The chain joins TRBV4-1 to TRBJ2-3; D not certain. CDR1 is MGHRA and CDR2 is YSYEKL in the germline V gene. This CDR3 spans 16 amino acids. Trimming removed 0 bases at V and 1 base at J, with 11 bases between. The CDR3: CASSQDAGIGTDTQYF. CDR3 nucleotides: TGCGCCAGCAGCCAAGACGCCGGAATTGGCACAGATACGCAGTATTTT.